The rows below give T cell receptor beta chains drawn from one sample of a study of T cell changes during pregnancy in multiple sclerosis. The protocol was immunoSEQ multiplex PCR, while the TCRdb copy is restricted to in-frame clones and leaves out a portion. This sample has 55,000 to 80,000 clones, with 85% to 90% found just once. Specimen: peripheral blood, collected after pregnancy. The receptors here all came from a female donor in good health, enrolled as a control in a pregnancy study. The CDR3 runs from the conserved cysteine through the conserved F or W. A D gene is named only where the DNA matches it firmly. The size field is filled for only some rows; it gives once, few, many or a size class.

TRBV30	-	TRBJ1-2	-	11	CAWGENYGYTF	TGTGCCTGGGGGGAGAACTATGGCTACACCTTC
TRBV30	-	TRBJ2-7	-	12	CAWSVKQAEQYF	TGTGCCTGGAGTGTAAAACAGGCCGAGCAGTACTTC
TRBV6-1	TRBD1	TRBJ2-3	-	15	CASGTGTGASDTQYF	TGTGCCAGCGGGACCGGGACAGGGGCATCAGATACGCAGTATTTT
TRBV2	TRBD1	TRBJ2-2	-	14	CASRGTAPTGELFF	TGTGCCAGCAGGGGGACAGCGCCCACCGGGGAGCTGTTTTTT
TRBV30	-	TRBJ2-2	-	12	CAGNRVTGELFF	TGTGCCGGCAACAGGGTCACCGGGGAGCTGTTTTTT
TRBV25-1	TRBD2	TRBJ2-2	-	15	CASSGSSGYTGELFF	TGTGCCAGCAGTGGTTCTAGCGGATACACCGGGGAGCTGTTTTTT
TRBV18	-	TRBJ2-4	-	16	CASSPSTGRNGNIQYF	TGTGCCAGCTCACCGTCGACAGGGAGGAACGGAAACATTCAGTACTTC
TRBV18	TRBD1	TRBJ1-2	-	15	CASSRDRGGYYGYTF	TGTGCCAGCTCCCGGGACAGGGGAGGTTACTATGGCTACACCTTC
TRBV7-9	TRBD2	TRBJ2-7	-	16	CASSLVAGAFDYEQYF	TGTGCCAGCAGCTTGGTAGCGGGAGCCTTCGACTACGAGCAGTACTTC
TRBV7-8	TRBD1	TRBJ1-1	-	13	CASSWTGGVEAFF	TGTGCCAGCAGCTGGACAGGGGGCGTTGAAGCTTTCTTT
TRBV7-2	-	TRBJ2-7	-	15	CASSLVWGPPYEQYF	TGTGCCAGCAGCTTAGTTTGGGGGCCACCCTACGAGCAGTACTTC
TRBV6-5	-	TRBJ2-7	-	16	CASSYGQQNMFYEQYF	TGTGCCAGCAGTTACGGGCAGCAAAATATGTTCTACGAGCAGTACTTC
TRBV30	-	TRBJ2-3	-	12	CAWSLGAGTQYF	TGTGCCTGGAGTTTGGGCGCAGGTACGCAGTATTTT
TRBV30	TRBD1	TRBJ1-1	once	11	CAWSRQGGAFF	TGTGCCTGGAGTAGGCAGGGGGGAGCTTTCTTT
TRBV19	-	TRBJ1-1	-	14	CASSWGRDRTEAFF	TGTGCCAGTAGTTGGGGCAGGGATCGCACTGAAGCTTTCTTT
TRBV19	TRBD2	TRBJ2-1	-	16	CASSIVASGLYNEQFF	TGTGCCAGTAGTATAGTTGCTAGCGGGCTCTACAATGAGCAGTTCTTC
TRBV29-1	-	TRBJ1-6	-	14	CSAGDGAYNSPLHF	TGCAGCGCGGGGGACGGAGCCTATAATTCACCCCTCCACTTT
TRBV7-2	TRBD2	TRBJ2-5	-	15	CASSPDSGKEETQYF	TGTGCCAGCAGCCCCGATAGCGGGAAGGAGGAGACCCAGTACTTC
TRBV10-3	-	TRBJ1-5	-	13	CAISVDRSEPQHF	TGTGCCATCAGTGTTGACAGGTCGGAGCCCCAGCATTTT
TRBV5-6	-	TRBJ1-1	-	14	CASTTRGANTEAFF	TGTGCCAGCACCACCCGGGGGGCGAACACTGAAGCTTTCTTT
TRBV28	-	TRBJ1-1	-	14	CASSLSPGNTEAFF	TGTGCCAGCAGTTTATCGCCCGGGAACACTGAAGCTTTCTTT
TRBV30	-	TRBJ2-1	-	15	CAWSGGATSYNEQFF	TGTGCCTGGAGCGGCGGGGCGACTAGCTACAATGAGCAGTTCTTC
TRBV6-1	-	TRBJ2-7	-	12	CASHLGGGMKYF	TGTGCCAGTCATCTGGGGGGAGGTATGAAGTACTTC
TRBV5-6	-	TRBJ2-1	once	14	CASSPIQGFNEQFF	TGTGCCAGCAGCCCAATCCAGGGGTTCAATGAGCAGTTCTTC
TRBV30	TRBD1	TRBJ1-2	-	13	CAWRAGTDYGYTF	TGTGCCTGGAGAGCCGGGACAGACTATGGCTACACCTTC
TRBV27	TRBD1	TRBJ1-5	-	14	CASSFNRGGQPQHF	TGTGCCAGCAGTTTCAACAGGGGCGGACAGCCCCAGCATTTT
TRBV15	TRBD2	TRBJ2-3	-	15	CATSRSSGITDTQYF	TGTGCCACCAGCAGGAGTAGCGGGATTACAGATACGCAGTATTTT
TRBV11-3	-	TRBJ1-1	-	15	CASSPLGGMNTEAFF	TGTGCCAGCAGCCCGCTGGGGGGGATGAACACTGAAGCTTTCTTT
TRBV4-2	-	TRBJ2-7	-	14	CASSQVSRTYEQYF	TGTGCCAGCAGCCAGGTTAGCAGAACCTACGAGCAGTACTTC
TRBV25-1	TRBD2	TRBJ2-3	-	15	CASSPRTSVTDTQYF	TGTGCCAGCAGCCCCCGGACTAGCGTTACAGATACGCAGTATTTT
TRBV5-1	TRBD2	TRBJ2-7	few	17	CASSPQPLSGTSYEQYF	TGCGCCAGCAGCCCGCAACCACTAAGCGGGACTTCCTACGAGCAGTACTTC
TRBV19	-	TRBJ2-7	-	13	CARPAGQGYEQYF	TGTGCCAGACCAGCAGGTCAGGGGTACGAGCAGTACTTC
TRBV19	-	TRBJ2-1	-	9	CAAGREQFF	TGTGCTGCGGGCCGGGAGCAGTTCTTC
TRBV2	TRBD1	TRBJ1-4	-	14	CASSEGDRNEKLFF	TGTGCCAGCAGTGAGGGGGACAGGAATGAAAAACTGTTTTTT
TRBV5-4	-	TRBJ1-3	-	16	CASSPDRFFSGNTIYF	TGTGCCAGCAGCCCAGACAGGTTCTTCTCTGGAAACACCATATATTTT
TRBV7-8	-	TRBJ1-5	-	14	CASSHRTAWEPQHF	TGTGCCAGCAGCCACCGGACAGCGTGGGAGCCCCAGCATTTT
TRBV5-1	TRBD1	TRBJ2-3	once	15	CASRNLDRVADTQYF	TGCGCCAGCAGGAACTTGGACAGGGTCGCAGATACGCAGTATTTT
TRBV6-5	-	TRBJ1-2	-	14	CASSDEVPSSGYTF	TGTGCCAGCAGTGACGAGGTACCCAGTTCTGGCTACACCTTC
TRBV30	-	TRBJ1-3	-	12	CAWSDRGDTIYF	TGTGCCTGGAGTGATCGGGGGGACACCATATATTTT
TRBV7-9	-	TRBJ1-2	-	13	CASSYGGDGGYTF	TGTGCCAGCAGTTATGGGGGGGATGGTGGCTACACCTTC
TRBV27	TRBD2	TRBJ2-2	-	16	CASSFKAGGPTGELFF	TGTGCCAGCAGTTTTAAGGCGGGAGGGCCCACCGGGGAGCTGTTTTTT
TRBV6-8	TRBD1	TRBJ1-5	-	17	CAGGLDRGRISNQPQHF	TGTGCCGGGGGCCTGGACAGGGGGCGTATAAGCAATCAGCCCCAGCATTTT
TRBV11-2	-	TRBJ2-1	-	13	CASSSSLTSPQFF	TGTGCCAGCAGCTCCTCTCTTACTAGCCCGCAGTTCTTC
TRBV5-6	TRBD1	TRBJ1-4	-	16	CASSLEPVQGRGKLFF	TGTGCCAGCAGCTTGGAGCCGGTACAGGGGCGAGGAAAACTGTTTTTT
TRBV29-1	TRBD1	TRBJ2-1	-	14	CSVREGGFYNEQFF	TGCAGCGTTCGGGAAGGGGGCTTCTACAATGAGCAGTTCTTC
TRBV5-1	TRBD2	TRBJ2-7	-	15	CASSFGLAGYYEQYF	TGCGCCAGCAGCTTCGGACTAGCGGGCTACTACGAGCAGTACTTC
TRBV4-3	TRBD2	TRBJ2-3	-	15	CASSQTSGVTDTQYF	TGCGCCAGCAGCCAGACTAGCGGGGTCACAGATACGCAGTATTTT
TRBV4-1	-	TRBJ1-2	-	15	CASSPGDTFNYGYTF	TGCGCCAGCAGCCCCGGGGACACTTTTAACTATGGCTACACCTTC
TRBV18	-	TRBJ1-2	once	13	CASSPSGVDGYTF	TGTGCCAGCTCACCCTCAGGGGTCGACGGCTACACCTTC
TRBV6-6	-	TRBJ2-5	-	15	CASSHRNEGRKTQYF	TGTGCCAGCAGTCACCGGAACGAGGGTCGAAAGACCCAGTACTTC
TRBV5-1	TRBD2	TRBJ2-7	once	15	CASTPGLAGNYEQYF	TGCGCCAGCACCCCGGGGCTAGCGGGAAACTACGAGCAGTACTTC
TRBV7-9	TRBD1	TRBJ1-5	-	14	CASSVTGSNQPQHF	TGTGCCAGCAGCGTGACAGGGTCCAATCAGCCCCAGCATTTT
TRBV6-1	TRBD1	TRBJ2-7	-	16	CASSELGQGVLDEQYF	TGTGCCAGCAGTGAATTGGGACAGGGGGTTTTGGACGAGCAGTACTTC